This TCR beta chain was captured in a study of OX40 agonist ivuxolimab in advanced cancers. Concerning the study at large: Ivuxolimab was a fully human IgG2 agonistic monoclonal antibody targeting the costimulatory receptor OX40 (CD134). Patients were allowed to have had prior anti-PD-1, anti-PD-L1 or anti-CTLA-4 therapy, and more than 35% of the dose-escalation patients had been treated with checkpoint inhibitors. The point of sequencing TCRbeta in the periphery was to test whether ivuxolimab changed TCR sequence diversity and drove clonal T-cell expansion. The monotherapy dose-escalation portion (N of about 57 patients) of the phase I ivuxolimab trial is reported in the paper. Intravenous ivuxolimab was administered to patients every 2 weeks at six dose levels: 0.01, 0.1, 0.3, 1.5, 3 and 10 mg/kg. Partial responses occurred in three dose-escalation patients: two with cutaneous melanoma and one with hepatocellular carcinoma. Among the approximately 54 dose-escalation patients, around 20 had hepatocellular carcinoma, around 15 melanoma, 9 renal cell carcinoma and 9 head and neck cancer. The dose-escalation cohort was around 83% male with a mean age of around 64 years, ranging from roughly 23 to 90.

The study at large found these results: In the 0.1-3.0 mg/kg groups, partial responders had among the lowest normalized peripheral clonal expansion, particularly in CD8+ T cells. The antigen specificity of the peripheral T cells that underwent clonal expansion was not determined. At doses of 0.1 to 3.0 mg/kg, clonal expansion of both CD4+ and CD8+ T cells in blood was seen between baseline and week 6. Low levels of normalized T-cell clonal expansion were also shown by some nonresponding patients. After ivuxolimab, CD8+ T cells had more expanded clones than CD4+ T cells on average.

The CDR3 numbers 13 residues from cysteine through phenylalanine. Only the CDR3 region is kept as DNA, spanning 39 bases read in frame from base 1. The trim is 0 bases for V and 1 base for J, with a gap of 4 bases between the germline ends. Per the germline V gene, SGHRS is the CDR1 and YFSETQ is the CDR2. Comments on this clone: Its cognate antigen has yet to be identified. Base-call qualities are not available, and no considerably larger clone is one nucleotide away.

The trial excluded patients who had a history of autoimmune disease or were on systemic immunosuppression. Peripheral blood for TCR sequencing was collected from all dose cohorts at baseline, on cycle 4 day 1, and on cycle 7 day 1. Samples were obtained from an open-label, multicenter, first-in-human phase I dose-escalation trial of ivuxolimab. The trial enrolled adults with locally advanced or metastatic head and neck squamous cell, hepatocellular, melanoma or renal cell carcinoma. CD4+ and CD8+ T cells were sorted separately from peripheral blood before TCR sequencing. To sequence the TCRbeta CDR3 region, genomic DNA was isolated from the sorted cells. TCRbeta CDR3 regions were sequenced using the immunoSEQ Assay. This immuneACCESS table, as held by TCRdb, lists in-frame sequences with V and J called but not all clones. Of the missing ones, under half trace to an unresolved V gene in checked studies; the others have no known cause. The sample has some 68,000 clones on record, roughly 86% of them singletons. The ten largest make up 1.1% of the sample.

This sample comprised CD4+ or CD8+ T cells sorted from blood, obtained in a trial of the OX40 agonist ivuxolimab. The V gene is TRBV5-1 and the J gene is TRBJ1-1; the D gene lacks a confident call. This TCR was sampled from an adult with an advanced solid tumor such as melanoma, head and neck, liver or kidney cancer. The DNA is TGCGCCAGCAGCTTGGAGGCGAACACTGAAGCTTTCTTT. Translation gives CASSLEANTEAFF.